The T cell receptor beta chain under discussion was sequenced for a study of identifying expanded T cells in peripheral blood. Profiling relied on immunoSEQ multiplex PCR, and the TCRdb table lists in-frame clones only, not all of them. The sample lists about 130,000 clones, approximately 86% seen once, with approximately 8.9% in the top ten. Germline lookup yields CDR1 MNHEY and CDR2 SMNVEV (reference sequence). V shed 5 bases and J shed 2 bases, with 16 bases lying between them. The CDR3 extends over 15 amino acids. The clonotype originates from a person aged 18-70 years in good health. Sequencing was done on a sample of blood. This rearrangement joins TRBV27 to TRBJ2-7; perhaps TRBD1 as D (6 bases). The CDR3 region has the DNA TGTGCCAGCAGTGGTTCGAGGACAGCTACCTACGAGCAGTACTTC. Protein product: CASSGSRTATYEQYF.